A single sample is the source of the 28 T cell receptor beta chains below, sequenced in a study of T cells after yellow fever vaccination (dated by TCRdb to between 2018 and 2021). The label giving this sample's treatment or condition can be read as: live attenuated yellow fever vaccine strain. Library creation used 5' RACE. Sequencing was performed on an Illumina HiSeq 2500. The public reads were reprocessed in TCRdb via fastp at Q25 and MiXCR, keeping in-frame beta chains. Duplicate CDR3 protein sequences are folded into a single record with the most common DNA and genes. This sample lists 200,000 to 300,000 distinct CDR3 sequences; approximately 13% were detected once. The ten biggest clones cover roughly 0.5% of the sample. The starting material was CD4+ T cells sorted from PBMCs, obtained 45 days after the yellow fever booster vaccination. The source of these receptors is a man younger than 40 who received the YFV17D yellow fever vaccine.

This clonotype was observed a few times. V and J are TRBV5-6 and TRBJ1-1; D is undetermined. The CDR3 runs to 14 residues. Trimming pared 2 bases from V and 0 bases from J, leaving 8 bases between. In germline, CDR1 is SGHDT, CDR2 YYEEEE. The CDR3 loop reads CASSFGRLNTEAFF. The CDR3 DNA reads TGTGCCAGCAGCTTCGGTCGGTTGAACACTGAAGCTTTCTTT.

This clonotype has a count of ten or more. The V and J genes are TRBV24-1 and TRBJ2-5, with D perhaps given as TRBD1 or TRBD2 (5 bases each). From germline, CDR1 is KGHDR and CDR2 SFDVKD. The CDR3 covers 16 residues. Trimming removed 5 bases from V and 0 bases from J, with 15 bases in between. This CDR3 is CATSGAGTDNQETQYF. The CDR3 DNA sequence: TGTGCCACCAGTGGTGCCGGGACGGATAACCAAGAGACCCAGTACTTC.

This clonotype has just a few counts. V is TRBV28 and J is TRBJ2-5; D gene ambiguous. Germline values: CDR1 MDHEN, CDR2 SYDVKM. The length of the CDR3 is 14 residues. V lost 1 base and J lost 2, with 8 bases in between. Here the CDR3 reads CASSLSGPQETQYF. DNA of the CDR3: TGTGCCAGCAGTTTATCAGGACCTCAAGAGACCCAGTACTTC.

J is TRBJ1-5 and V is TRBV9; D remains unclear. Trimming shortened V by 3 bases and J by 4 bases, and 8 bases separated the two germline ends. There are 13 residues in the CDR3. Germline CDR1 reads SGDLS; CDR2 reads YYNGEE. CDR3 nucleotide sequence: TGTGCCAGCAGCGAGGGCCCTAATCAGCCCCAGCATTTT. Translation gives CASSEGPNQPQHF.

This clonotype was detected a few times. The V gene is TRBV2, the J gene TRBJ1-1; D is possibly TRBD1 (6 bases). V lost 8 bases, J lost 4 bases, and 17 bases lay in between. CDR1 SNHLY and CDR2 FYNNEI come from the germline V gene. This CDR3 region has 14 residues. This chain's CDR3 is CASSTGYPSTEAFF. CDR3 sequence (DNA): TGTGCCAGCTCAACAGGGTACCCCAGCACTGAAGCTTTCTTT.

The V call is TRBV28, the J call TRBJ2-6; D is unclear. CDR3 length: 13 residues. Germline V gene data show CDR1 as MDHEN and CDR2 as SYDVKM. V lost 7 bases and J lost 0, with 4 bases in between. The CDR3 reads CASKDSGANVLTF. The CDR3 coding sequence is TGTGCCAGCAAGGACTCTGGGGCCAACGTCCTGACTTTC.

This clonotype turned up a few times. This chain joins TRBV6-2 or TRBV6-3 and TRBJ2-5, with D tentatively TRBD1 (7 bases). V lost 2 bases and J lost 7, with 14 bases in between. Germline V gene lookup returns CDR1 MNHEY and CDR2 SVGEGT. This CDR3 has 14 residues. CDR3 region: CASSYGRTGGTQYF. CDR3 DNA: TGTGCCAGCAGTTACGGGAGGACAGGCGGGACCCAGTACTTC.

Many counts were recorded for this clonotype. The rearrangement uses TRBV18 and TRBJ2-7; unclear D gene. Germline V gene sequence: CDR1 KGHSH, CDR2 LQKENI. Trimming removed 6 bases at V and 1 base at J, with 7 bases between. The CDR3 has 12 residues. CDR3 sequence: CASSLTSYEQYF. In DNA form, the CDR3 reads TGTGCCAGCTCTCTTACATCCTACGAGCAGTACTTC. Full variable domain (outside the CDR3, taken from reference TRBV18 and TRBJ2-7): NAGVMQNPRHLVRRRGQEARLRCSPMKGHSHVYWYRQLPEEGLKFMVYLQKENIIDESGMPKERFSAEFPKEGPSILRIQQVVRGDSAAYFCASSLTSYEQYFGPGTRLTVT.

This clonotype showed up just a few times. V gene TRBV3-1 combines with J gene TRBJ1-2; possible D gene TRBD1, 5 bases. CDR1 is LGHDT, CDR2 YNNKEL, per germline (reference sequence). CDR3 length: 14 amino acids. V was clipped by 3 bases and J by 4 bases, with 12 bases between them. The CDR3 sequence is CASSQGDTGYGYTF. DNA for the CDR3: TGTGCCAGCAGCCAGGGGGATACGGGCTATGGCTACACCTTC.

The chain is built from TRBV20-1 and TRBJ2-1; D perhaps matches TRBD1 (6 bases). The CDR3 runs 17 residues. Germline CDR1 is DFQATT and CDR2 is SNEGSKA (reference sequence). The ends were cut back, 1 base at V and 2 bases at J, with 18 bases in the middle. The CDR3 DNA reads as TGCAGTGCTAGAGCCTGGGGGCTAGCCGAGACCTACAATGAGCAGTTCTTC. This sequence encodes CSARAWGLAETYNEQFF.

About this clonotype itself: Sequence at one end of the junction differs from germline and may be a read error. The chain couples TRBV5-1 to TRBJ2-3; D not resolved. CDR1 is SGHRS and CDR2 is YFSETQ in the germline V gene. The CDR3 length is 16 residues. CDR3 DNA: TGCGCCAGCAGCTTGGAGAGTCGCTCGGGCACAGATACGGAGTATTTT. This translates into CASSLESRSGTDTEYF.

This chain uses TRBV5-6 with TRBJ2-7, with D unclear. Germline CDR1 is SGHDT and CDR2 is YYEEEE. The CDR3 loop spans 14 amino acids. Trimming took off 1 base at V and 3 bases at J, with 11 bases between the two ends. CDR3 coding DNA: TGTGCCAGCAGCTTGTCGTGGAACGGCTACGAGCAGTACTTC. Its translation: CASSLSWNGYEQYF.

The chain links TRBV5-1 to TRBJ1-1, with a weak D call TRBD1 (6 bases). The CDR3 is made up of 16 amino acids. The V end lost 7 bases, the J end lost 1 base, and 20 bases lay between the germline ends. In germline, CDR1 is SGHRS, CDR2 YFSETQ. As DNA, the CDR3 is TGCGCCAGCGACTACGGGGGGGCTGTCGGGAACACTGAAGCTTTCTTT. Its translation is CASDYGGAVGNTEAFF.

This clonotype was seen repeatedly, ten times or more. The V and J genes are TRBV11-3 and TRBJ2-1; D gene unclear. The length of the CDR3 is 15 residues. Germline V gene data show CDR1 as SGHNT and CDR2 as YENEEA. The V end was cut by 4 bases, the J end by 7 bases, with 17 bases between. This CDR3 reads CASSSQRSPRNEQFF. As DNA, the CDR3 is TGTGCCAGCAGCTCCCAGAGGTCCCCCAGGAATGAGCAGTTCTTC.

The table lists this clonotype with a few counts. The chain links TRBV20-1 to TRBJ2-1, with 7 bases matching TRBD2. The CDR3 sequence is 14 residues long. Germline V gene lookup returns CDR1 DFQATT and CDR2 SNEGSKA (reference sequence). J was trimmed by 5 bases and V by 2 bases; bases with no gene match: 6. CDR3 loop: CSARSWGGNNEQFF. CDR3 nucleotides: TGCAGTGCTAGATCCTGGGGGGGGAACAATGAGCAGTTCTTC.

This clonotype was seen at least ten times. A read error may account for a junction end that differs from germline. The chain is built from TRBV18 and TRBJ2-1, with a tentative D call TRBD2 (6 bases). CDR1 and CDR2 (germline): KGHSH, LQKENI. The CDR3 totals 13 residues. Here the CDR3 DNA reads TGTGCCAGCTCTCGTACAACGGGAGTGGGGGAGGTCTTC. Encoded protein: CASSRTTGVGEVF.

The chain recombines TRBV7-8 with TRBJ1-2; D not certain. Germline V gene data show CDR1 as SGHVS and CDR2 as FQNEAQ. V was shortened by 1 base and J by 0 bases, with 9 bases between the two germline ends. This CDR3 region has 15 residues. This CDR3 is CASSLVGYANYGYTF. CDR3 nucleotides: TGTGCCAGCAGCTTAGTAGGCTACGCTAACTATGGCTACACCTTC.

V and J are TRBV24-1 and TRBJ2-1, with 7 bases matching TRBD2. This CDR3 is built from 17 residues. Germline lookup yields CDR1 KGHDR and CDR2 SFDVKD. J was trimmed by 3 bases and V by 4 bases; bases with no gene match: 11. CDR3 sequence: CATSDPRGASGYNEQFF. The CDR3 DNA follows: TGTGCCACCAGTGACCCCAGAGGGGCTAGCGGCTACAATGAGCAGTTCTTC.

This chain joins TRBV10-3 and TRBJ2-1, with TRBD2 matching 10 bases. The CDR3 runs to 16 residues. Germline CDR1 ENHRY, CDR2 SYGVKD. Trimming at V came to 3 bases and at J to 6 bases, leaving 8 bases not matched to a gene. CDR3 DNA: TGTGCCATCAGTGACTTAGTAAGCGGGAGGGCCAATGAGCAGTTCTTC. It codes for CAISDLVSGRANEQFF.

In DNA, the CDR3 is TGTGCCAGCAGCCAAGATATTAGCGGCTTGCAGTTCTTC. This sequence encodes CASSQDISGLQFF. The genes are TRBV14 and TRBJ2-1, with D possibly matching TRBD2 (6 bases). Germline CDR1 and CDR2: SGHDN and FVKESK. V gave up 0 bases and J gave up 12 bases, with 12 bases separating them. The CDR3 runs to 13 residues. Drawing the rest from reference TRBV14 and TRBJ2-1, the complete variable domain is EAGVTQFPSHSVIEKGQTVTLRCDPISGHDNLYWYRRVMGKEIKFLLHFVKESKQDESGMPNNRFLAERTGGTYSTLKVQPAELEDSGVYFCASSQDISGLQFFGPGTRLTVL.

This clonotype was detected ten times or more. The V gene is TRBV11-2, the J gene TRBJ2-2; D is uncertain. Germline CDR1 reads SGHAT; CDR2 reads FQNNGV. V was clipped by 1 base and J by 5 bases, with 8 bases between them. CDR3 length: 14 amino acids. The DNA for the CDR3 is TGTGCCAGCAGCTTAGCGCCCAAGACCGGGGAGCTGTTTTTT. The encoded protein is CASSLAPKTGELFF.

The chain recombines TRBV6-2 or TRBV6-3 with TRBJ2-2; D is uncertain. V was cut by 6 bases and J by 6 bases, with 17 bases left in between. CDR3 length: 15 amino acids. Germline CDR1 MNHEY, CDR2 SVGEGT. The CDR3 nucleotides read TGTGCCAGCAGGCGACTCACTGAGGCTTCCGGGGAGCTGTTTTTT. Encoded protein: CASRRLTEASGELFF.

The rearrangement joins TRBV27 to TRBJ2-5, with TRBD2 matching over 11 bases. The germline gives CDR1 MNHEY, CDR2 SMNVEV (reference sequence). Germline trimming cut 2 bases from V and 2 bases from J; bases unmatched to any gene: 7. CDR3 length: 17 amino acids. In nucleotides, the CDR3 is TGTGCCAGCAGTTTACAGGGGACTAGCGGAGGGCAAGAGACCCAGTACTTC. It codes for CASSLQGTSGGQETQYF.

CDR3 bases: TGTGCCAGCAGCTTAGACGCGGGAGGACTTTTCTACGAGCAGTACTTC. It encodes CASSLDAGGLFYEQYF. This chain links TRBV11-2 with TRBJ2-7, with TRBD2 matching over 8 bases. Germline values: CDR1 SGHAT, CDR2 FQNNGV. The CDR3 covers 16 residues. V lost 0 bases to trimming and J lost 3 bases; unmatched junction nucleotides: 7.

The rearrangement joins TRBV9 to TRBJ2-3; tentatively, D is TRBD2 (6 bases). Trimming shortened V by 0 bases and J by 2 bases, and 10 bases separated the two germline ends. Germline V gene lookup returns CDR1 SGDLS and CDR2 YYNGEE. The length of the CDR3 is 15 residues. The CDR3 sequence: CASSVEGGYTDTQYF. The CDR3 bases are TGTGCCAGCAGCGTAGAGGGAGGCTACACAGATACGCAGTATTTT.

This chain uses TRBV6-1 with TRBJ2-7, with TRBD1 matching 10 bases. CDR1 MNHNS and CDR2 SASEGT come from the germline V gene. V was pared by 5 bases and J by 3 bases, with 10 bases of the junction left unmatched. The CDR3 contains 16 residues. CDR3 nucleotide sequence: TGTGCCAGCAGTCTGGACAGGGGGTCAACGCGCTACGAGCAGTACTTC. Protein product: CASSLDRGSTRYEQYF.

The genes are TRBV28 and TRBJ2-3; TRBD2 is a possible D gene (6 bases). The V end was cut by 2 bases, the J end by 3 bases, with 18 bases between. The CDR3 totals 17 residues. Germline V gene data show CDR1 as MDHEN and CDR2 as SYDVKM. The CDR3 spells CASSLGLGGGGTDTQYF. CDR3 sequence (DNA): TGTGCCAGCAGTTTAGGTCTAGGCGGTGGAGGGACAGATACGCAGTATTTT.

This clonotype was recorded a few times. The chain employs TRBV20-1 and TRBJ2-3, with 8 bases matching TRBD1. V dropped 4 bases and J dropped 0; count of bases not matched to a gene: 6. Germline CDR1 and CDR2: DFQATT and SNEGSKA (reference sequence). The CDR3 sequence is 15 residues long. CDR3 sequence: CSANRQGISTDTQYF. The DNA for the CDR3 is TGCAGTGCTAACCGACAGGGGATTAGCACAGATACGCAGTATTTT.